Following are 2 T cell receptor beta chains from one sample sequenced in a study of T-cell memory formation after mild COVID-19. TCRdb called the 5' RACE reads again in MiXCR, with one record for every CDR3 protein. This table has about 290,000 distinct CDR3 sequences, about 15% appearing once. Source material: PBMCs or a T cell subset sorted from them (not recorded which). The receptor source for this set is a man between 18 and 29 years old who had mild COVID-19 (a few samples of this study predate the infection). Cell type and time point are not known.

The rearrangement uses TRBV18 and TRBJ2-3; D ambiguous. This CDR3 has 15 residues. CDR1 and CDR2 (germline): KGHSH, LQKENI. V lost 3 bases, J lost 8 bases, and 18 bases lay in between. The DNA for the CDR3 is TGTGCCAGCTCACCTCGTACAGAGGTCCTCGGTACGCAGTATTTT. Its protein product is CASSPRTEVLGTQYF.

The sample holds a few counts of this clonotype. The chain combines TRBV7-2 with TRBJ1-5; weak D call: TRBD1 (5 bases). CDR1 is SGHTA and CDR2 is FQGNSA in the germline V gene. This CDR3 spans 14 amino acids. Between the trimmed V and J ends, which lost 5 bases and 3 bases, there was a span of 11 bases. This CDR3 reads CASSHRGHNQPQHF. Here the CDR3 DNA reads TGTGCCAGCAGCCATAGGGGCCACAATCAGCCCCAGCATTTT.